This T cell receptor (beta chain) was documented in a study of T cell responses to AZD1222 COVID-19 vaccine. On the study more broadly: Timing groups of about 4 and about 12 weeks for second doses were pooled. Study results and limitations: Regions 160-218 and 743-854 held dominance among vaccine-associated CD4 TCRs, which spanned spike. Nearly half of spike-specific TCRs reportedly target variant regions that are unmutated in the B.1.351 and B.1.1.7 variants. Scientists sampled the repertoires only once the peak T cell response had passed.

TCRdb keeps only in-frame clones here, not all; method: immunoSEQ multiplex PCR. Of roughly 100,000 clones detected, nearly 95% appear once; the ten largest clones hold 5%. On this clone itself: Its specificity is not known.

The source is an adult in good health. Here the sequenced sample was peripheral blood, taken on day 0 of AZD1222 vaccination.

CDR3 in DNA: TGTGCCAGCAGTTTCCTGACTAGCGGCTCCTACAATGAGCAGTTCTTC. Its protein product is CASSFLTSGSYNEQFF. V and J are TRBV27 and TRBJ2-1; 9 bases match TRBD2. Unmatched junction bases numbered 3, after V lost 3 bases and J lost 0 bases. The CDR3 extends over 16 amino acids. From germline, CDR1 is MNHEY and CDR2 SMNVEV (reference sequence).